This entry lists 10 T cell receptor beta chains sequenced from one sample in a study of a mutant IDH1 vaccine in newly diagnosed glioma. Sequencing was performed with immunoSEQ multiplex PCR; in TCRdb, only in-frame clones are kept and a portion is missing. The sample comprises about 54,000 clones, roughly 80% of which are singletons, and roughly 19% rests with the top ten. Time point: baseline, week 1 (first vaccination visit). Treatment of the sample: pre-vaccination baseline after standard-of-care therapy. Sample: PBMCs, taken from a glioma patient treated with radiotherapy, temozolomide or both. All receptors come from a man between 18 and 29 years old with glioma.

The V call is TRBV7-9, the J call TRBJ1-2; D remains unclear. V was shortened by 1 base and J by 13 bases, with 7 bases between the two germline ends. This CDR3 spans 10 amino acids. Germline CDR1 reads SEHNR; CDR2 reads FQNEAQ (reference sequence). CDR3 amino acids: CASSLVRVTF. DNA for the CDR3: TGTGCCAGCAGCTTAGTCCGGGTCACCTTC.

The chain's CDR3 is CASSPQFSNTGELFF. CDR3 coding DNA: TGTGCCAGCTCACCCCAGTTCTCGAACACCGGGGAGCTGTTTTTT. The chain couples TRBV18 to TRBJ2-2; no firm D call. Germline V gene data show CDR1 as KGHSH and CDR2 as LQKENI. The ends were cut back, 3 bases at V and 0 bases at J, with 8 bases in the middle. The CDR3 totals 15 residues.

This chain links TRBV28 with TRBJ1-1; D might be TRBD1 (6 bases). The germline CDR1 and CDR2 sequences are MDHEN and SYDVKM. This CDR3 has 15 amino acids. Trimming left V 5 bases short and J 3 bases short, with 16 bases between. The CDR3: CASSTYQGIDTEAFF. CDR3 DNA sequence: TGTGCCAGCAGTACCTATCAGGGGATAGACACTGAAGCTTTCTTT. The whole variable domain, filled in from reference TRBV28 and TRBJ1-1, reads DVKVTQSSRYLVKRTGEKVFLECVQDMDHENMFWYRQDPGLGLRLIYFSYDVKMKEKGDIPEGYSVSREKKERFSLILESASTNQTSMYLCASSTYQGIDTEAFFGQGTRLTVV.

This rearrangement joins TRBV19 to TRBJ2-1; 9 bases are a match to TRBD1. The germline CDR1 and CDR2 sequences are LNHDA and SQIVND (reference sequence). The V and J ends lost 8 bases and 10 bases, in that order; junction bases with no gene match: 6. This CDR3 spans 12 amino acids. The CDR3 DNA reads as TGTGCCAGTCGACAGGGGGGCAAGGAGCAGTTCTTC. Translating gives CASRQGGKEQFF.

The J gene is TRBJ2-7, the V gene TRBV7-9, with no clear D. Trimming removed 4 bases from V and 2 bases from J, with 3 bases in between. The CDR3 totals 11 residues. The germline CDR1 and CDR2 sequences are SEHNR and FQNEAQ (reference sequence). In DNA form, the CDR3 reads TGTGCCAGCAGCTCTCCCTACGAGCAGTACTTC. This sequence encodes CASSSPYEQYF.

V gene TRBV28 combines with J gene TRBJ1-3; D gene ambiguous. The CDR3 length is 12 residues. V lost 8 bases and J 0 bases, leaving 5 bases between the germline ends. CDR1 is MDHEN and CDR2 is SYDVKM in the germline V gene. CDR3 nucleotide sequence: TGTGCCAGCCTGACCTCTGGAAACACCATATATTTT. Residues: CASLTSGNTIYF.

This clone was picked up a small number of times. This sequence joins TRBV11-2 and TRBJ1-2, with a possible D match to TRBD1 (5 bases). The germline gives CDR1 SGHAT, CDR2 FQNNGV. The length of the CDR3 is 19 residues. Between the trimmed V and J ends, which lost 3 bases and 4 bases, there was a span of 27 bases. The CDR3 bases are TGTGCCAGCAGCTTCGGAGGGACCGGGGCCCTCGGGCCCATCTATGGCTACACCTTC. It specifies CASSFGGTGALGPIYGYTF.

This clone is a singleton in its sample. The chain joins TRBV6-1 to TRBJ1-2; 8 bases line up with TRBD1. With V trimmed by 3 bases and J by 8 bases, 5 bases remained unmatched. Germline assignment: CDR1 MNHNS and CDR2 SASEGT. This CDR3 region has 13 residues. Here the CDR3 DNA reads TGTGCCAGCAGTGAGAGGACAGGGCAAGGCTACACCTTC. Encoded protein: CASSERTGQGYTF.

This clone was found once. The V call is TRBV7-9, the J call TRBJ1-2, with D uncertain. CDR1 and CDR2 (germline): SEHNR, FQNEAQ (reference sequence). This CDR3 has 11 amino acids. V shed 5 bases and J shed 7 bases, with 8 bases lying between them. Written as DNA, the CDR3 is TGTGCCAGCAGCCCGACGGCTGGCTACACCTTC. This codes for CASSPTAGYTF.

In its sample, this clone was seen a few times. CDR3 protein: CASSVQLAGDDTQYF. The CDR3 DNA sequence: TGCGCCAGCAGCGTCCAACTAGCGGGAGACGATACGCAGTATTTT. The chain links TRBV4-3 to TRBJ2-3; TRBD2 aligns across 11 bases. V gave up 5 bases and J gave up 6 bases; unmatched junction bases: 7. Germline lookup yields CDR1 LGHNA and CDR2 YSLEER. The CDR3 consists of 15 residues.